Listed below are T cell receptor beta chains from one sample, sequenced in a study of blood T cell repertoires in COVID-19. Measured with immunoSEQ multiplex PCR; TCRdb has only the in-frame clones, and not every one. The profile shows 100,000 to 150,000 clones, about 86% of them singletons. What was sequenced was peripheral blood. The receptors stem from a man older than 75 with active or convalescent COVID-19. Both conserved end residues are part of each CDR3. Fields, in order: CDR3 protein, CDR3 DNA, D gene, clone size, V gene, J gene. A D gene is named only where the DNA matches it firmly. Not all rows give a size; the values are once, few, many and, for expanded clones, a class.

cdr3_aa: CASSSGTGVLTYEQYF; cdr3_nt: TGTGCCAGCAGCTCAGGGACAGGGGTTCTTACCTACGAGCAGTACTTC; d_call: TRBD1; clone_size: -; v_call: TRBV5-6; j_call: TRBJ2-7
cdr3_aa: CASSLETGRETQYF; cdr3_nt: TGTGCCAGCAGCCTCGAGACAGGCCGGGAGACCCAGTACTTC; d_call: -; clone_size: -; v_call: TRBV7-2; j_call: TRBJ2-5
cdr3_aa: CASSLIYEQFF; cdr3_nt: TGTGCCAGCAGCTTAATCTATGAGCAGTTCTTC; d_call: -; clone_size: -; v_call: TRBV7-2; j_call: TRBJ2-1
cdr3_aa: CASSSDGGAPSTDTQYF; cdr3_nt: TGTGCCAGCAGCTCAGACGGGGGGGCACCTAGCACAGATACGCAGTATTTT; d_call: TRBD2; clone_size: -; v_call: TRBV7-2; j_call: TRBJ2-3
cdr3_aa: CASSEGPSAMKTQYF; cdr3_nt: TGTGCCAGCAGTGAAGGGCCTAGCGCTATGAAGACCCAGTACTTC; d_call: -; clone_size: -; v_call: TRBV2; j_call: TRBJ2-5
cdr3_aa: CSVSRDRGNTGELFF; cdr3_nt: TGCAGCGTTTCCCGGGACAGGGGGAACACCGGGGAGCTGTTTTTT; d_call: TRBD1; clone_size: -; v_call: TRBV29-1; j_call: TRBJ2-2
cdr3_aa: CASGLAGSNGYTF; cdr3_nt: TGTGCTAGTGGTTTGGCAGGGTCCAATGGCTACACCTTC; d_call: -; clone_size: -; v_call: TRBV12-5; j_call: TRBJ1-2
cdr3_aa: CASSSSGGGNEQFF; cdr3_nt: TGTGCCAGCAGCTCTAGCGGGGGGGGAAATGAGCAGTTCTTC; d_call: TRBD2; clone_size: -; v_call: TRBV6-2/TRBV6-3; j_call: TRBJ2-1
cdr3_aa: CASSYSPLLDYNEQFF; cdr3_nt: TGTGCCAGCAGTTACTCGCCTTTGCTAGACTACAATGAGCAGTTCTTC; d_call: -; clone_size: -; v_call: TRBV6-2/TRBV6-3; j_call: TRBJ2-1
cdr3_aa: CASSETSGPTYEQYF; cdr3_nt: TGTGCCAGCAGTGAAACAAGCGGGCCAACCTACGAGCAGTACTTC; d_call: -; clone_size: -; v_call: TRBV2; j_call: TRBJ2-7
cdr3_aa: CASSPGQGGDYGYTF; cdr3_nt: TGTGCCAGCAGCCCGGGACAGGGGGGTGACTATGGCTACACCTTC; d_call: TRBD1; clone_size: few; v_call: TRBV2; j_call: TRBJ1-2
cdr3_aa: CASNFQAAEKLFF; cdr3_nt: TGTGCCAGTAATTTTCAGGCCGCCGAAAAACTGTTTTTT; d_call: -; clone_size: once; v_call: TRBV19; j_call: TRBJ1-4
cdr3_aa: CASSEGTGRRDQPQHF; cdr3_nt: TGTGCCAGCAGTGAGGGGACAGGGCGGAGGGATCAGCCCCAGCATTTT; d_call: TRBD1; clone_size: -; v_call: TRBV2; j_call: TRBJ1-5
cdr3_aa: CASSRDSSSYNEQFF; cdr3_nt: TGTGCCAGCAGTAGGGACTCGAGCTCCTACAATGAGCAGTTCTTC; d_call: -; clone_size: -; v_call: TRBV6-2/TRBV6-3; j_call: TRBJ2-1
cdr3_aa: CASSEDRGYGYTF; cdr3_nt: TGTGCCAGCAGCGAGGACAGGGGCTATGGCTACACCTTC; d_call: TRBD1; clone_size: -; v_call: TRBV7-2; j_call: TRBJ1-2
cdr3_aa: CASSSDRVSPLHF; cdr3_nt: TGTGCCAGCAGTAGCGACAGGGTCTCACCCCTCCACTTT; d_call: TRBD1; clone_size: -; v_call: TRBV6-5; j_call: TRBJ1-6
cdr3_aa: CASSLAGSLETQYF; cdr3_nt: TGTGCCAGCAGCTTAGCGGGTAGCCTGGAGACCCAGTACTTC; d_call: -; clone_size: few; v_call: TRBV7-8; j_call: TRBJ2-5
cdr3_aa: CSVAPRGMSFGYTF; cdr3_nt: TGCAGCGTTGCCCCTAGGGGCATGTCGTTTGGCTACACCTTC; d_call: -; clone_size: -; v_call: TRBV29-1; j_call: TRBJ1-2
cdr3_aa: CASSQDRVDQPQHF; cdr3_nt: TGCGCCAGCAGCCAAGACAGGGTGGATCAGCCCCAGCATTTT; d_call: -; clone_size: -; v_call: TRBV4-1; j_call: TRBJ1-5
cdr3_aa: CASSLGQGQETQYF; cdr3_nt: TGTGCCAGCAGCTTAGGACAGGGCCAAGAGACCCAGTACTTC; d_call: TRBD1; clone_size: -; v_call: TRBV7-8; j_call: TRBJ2-5
cdr3_aa: CASSPGTGTNEKLFF; cdr3_nt: TGTGCCAGCTCACCTGGGACAGGAACTAATGAAAAACTGTTTTTT; d_call: TRBD1; clone_size: -; v_call: TRBV18; j_call: TRBJ1-4
cdr3_aa: CASSYNTGGYEQYF; cdr3_nt: TGTGCCAGCAGCTATAATACAGGGGGCTACGAGCAGTACTTC; d_call: TRBD1; clone_size: -; v_call: TRBV7-8; j_call: TRBJ2-7
cdr3_aa: CASSPPGQNTEAFF; cdr3_nt: TGCGCCAGCAGCCCCCCGGGACAGAACACTGAAGCTTTCTTT; d_call: -; clone_size: -; v_call: TRBV4-1; j_call: TRBJ1-1
cdr3_aa: CASGLVGTSGVYNEQFF; cdr3_nt: TGTGCTAGTGGTTTGGTGGGGACTAGCGGGGTCTACAATGAGCAGTTCTTC; d_call: TRBD2; clone_size: -; v_call: TRBV12-5; j_call: TRBJ2-1
cdr3_aa: CASSIGGVLNEKLFF; cdr3_nt: TGTGCCAGTAGTATTGGAGGGGTCTTAAATGAAAAACTGTTTTTT; d_call: -; clone_size: -; v_call: TRBV19; j_call: TRBJ1-4